The next 5 T cell receptor beta chains were all read from a single sample in a study of T cell repertoires in cytomegalovirus infection (dated by TCRdb to between 2018 and 2020). This sample's treatment or condition label indicates: in vitro stimulation with specific CMV peptide epitopes to enrich CMV-specific T cells. This sample was sequenced with an Illumina HiSeq 1500. TCRdb reanalyzed the raw reads on its own, using fastp at Q25 for trimming and MiXCR for clone calling, and kept in-frame beta chains. Duplicate CDR3 protein sequences are folded into a single record with the most common DNA and genes. The sample table shows about 920,000 distinct CDR3 sequences, and around 30% are seen once. Of the sample, over 11% falls within the top ten clones. Antigen specificity for these receptors is unknown. Sequenced here: cultured CD8+ T cells from PBMCs, sampled from culture after CMV antigen stimulation. Receptors originate from a human donor in good health (CMV status not recorded). Some clones in this sample may be carry-over from other donors' samples.

This clonotype was seen repeatedly, ten times or more. This chain connects TRBV28 to TRBJ1-5; D gene uncertain. CDR1 is MDHEN, CDR2 SYDVKM, per germline. The CDR3 totals 16 residues. Trimming removed 3 bases at V and 1 base at J, with 13 bases between. In nucleotides, the CDR3 is TGTGCCAGCAGTTTGGATCCTGTTAGGAGCAATCAGCCCCAGCATTTT. Amino acids: CASSLDPVRSNQPQHF. Combining the CDR3 with reference TRBV28 and TRBJ1-5 gives the whole variable domain DVKVTQSSRYLVKRTGEKVFLECVQDMDHENMFWYRQDPGLGLRLIYFSYDVKMKEKGDIPEGYSVSREKKERFSLILESASTNQTSMYLCASSLDPVRSNQPQHFGDGTRLSIL.

This clonotype has only a few counts. The rearrangement joins TRBV6-6 to TRBJ2-3; D tentatively reads TRBD1 or TRBD2 (5 bases each). The CDR3 is 15 residues long. Germline CDR1 and CDR2: MNHNY and SVGAGI (reference sequence). V dropped 8 bases and J dropped 2 bases, with 17 bases sitting between them. This CDR3 is CASGIWGRFTDTQYF. Written as DNA, the CDR3 is TGTGCCAGCGGAATCTGGGGACGGTTCACAGATACGCAGTATTTT.

This clonotype has ten or more counts. The chain has TRBV12-3 or TRBV12-4 and TRBJ1-2, with D possibly matching TRBD1 (6 bases). Trimming took off 4 bases at V and 4 bases at J, with 13 bases between the two ends. This CDR3 region has 14 residues. The CDR3 sequence is CASSSTGIGYGYTF. The CDR3, as DNA: TGTGCCAGCAGTTCAACAGGGATCGGCTATGGCTACACCTTC.

In this sample, this clonotype turned up many times. This chain uses TRBV12-5 with TRBJ2-3; TRBD1 might be the D (5 bases). The length of the CDR3 is 12 residues. V was shortened by 5 bases and J by 7 bases, with 10 bases between the two germline ends. Looked up from germline, CDR1 is LGHNT and CDR2 is FRNRAP. As DNA, the CDR3 is TGTGCTAGTGGTATAGGGGTCAATACGCAGTATTTT. Amino acids: CASGIGVNTQYF.

This chain uses TRBV6-6 with TRBJ2-7; maybe TRBD2 (5 bases). The CDR3 loop spans 15 amino acids. In germline, CDR1 is MNHNY, CDR2 SVGAGI (reference sequence). V dropped 0 bases and J dropped 0 bases, with 9 bases sitting between them. As DNA, the CDR3 is TGTGCCAGCAGTTACTCGGAGGTCTACTCCTACGAGCAGTACGTC. This translates into CASSYSEVYSYEQYV.